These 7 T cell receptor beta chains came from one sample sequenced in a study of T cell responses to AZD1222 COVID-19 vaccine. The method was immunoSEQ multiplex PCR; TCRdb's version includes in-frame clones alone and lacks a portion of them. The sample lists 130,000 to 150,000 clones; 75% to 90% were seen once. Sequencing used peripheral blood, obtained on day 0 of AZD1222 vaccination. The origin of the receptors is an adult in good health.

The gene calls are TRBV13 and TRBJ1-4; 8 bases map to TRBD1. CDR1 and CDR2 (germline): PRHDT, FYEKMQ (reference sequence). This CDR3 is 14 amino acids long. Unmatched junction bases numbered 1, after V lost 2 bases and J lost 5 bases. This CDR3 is CASSLRTGNEKLFF. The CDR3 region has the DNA TGTGCCAGCAGCTTAAGGACAGGGAATGAAAAACTGTTTTTT.

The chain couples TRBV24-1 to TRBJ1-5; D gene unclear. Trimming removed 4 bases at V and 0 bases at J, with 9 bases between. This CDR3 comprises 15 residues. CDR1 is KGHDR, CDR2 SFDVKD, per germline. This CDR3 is CATSESAVSNQPQHF. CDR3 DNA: TGTGCCACCAGTGAGTCGGCGGTTAGCAATCAGCCCCAGCATTTT.

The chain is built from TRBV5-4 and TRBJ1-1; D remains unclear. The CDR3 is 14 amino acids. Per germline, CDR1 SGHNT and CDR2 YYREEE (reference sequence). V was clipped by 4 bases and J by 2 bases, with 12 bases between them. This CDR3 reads CASSPTAYNTEAFF. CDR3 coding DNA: TGTGCCAGCAGCCCGACCGCTTATAACACTGAAGCTTTCTTT.

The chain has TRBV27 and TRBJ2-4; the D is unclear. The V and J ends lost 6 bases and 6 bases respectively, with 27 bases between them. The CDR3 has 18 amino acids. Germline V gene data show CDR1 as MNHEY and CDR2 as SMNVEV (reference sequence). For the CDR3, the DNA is TGTGCCAGCAGCCCAGAACCTCTAGGGATTAAAGTTAGAAACATTCAGTACTTC. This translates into CASSPEPLGIKVRNIQYF.

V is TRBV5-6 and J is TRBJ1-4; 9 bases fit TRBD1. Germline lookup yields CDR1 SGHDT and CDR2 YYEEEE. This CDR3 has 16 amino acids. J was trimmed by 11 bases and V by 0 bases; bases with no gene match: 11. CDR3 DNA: TGTGCCAGCAGCTTGGGTACAGGGGGCGGATTTGGGAAACTGTTTTTT. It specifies CASSLGTGGGFGKLFF.

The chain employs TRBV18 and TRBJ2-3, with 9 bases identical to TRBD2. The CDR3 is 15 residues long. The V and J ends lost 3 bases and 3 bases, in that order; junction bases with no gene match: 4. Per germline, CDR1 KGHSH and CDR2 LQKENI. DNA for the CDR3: TGTGCCAGCTCACCTGTGGCGGGGGGGACAGATACGCAGTATTTT. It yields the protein CASSPVAGGTDTQYF.

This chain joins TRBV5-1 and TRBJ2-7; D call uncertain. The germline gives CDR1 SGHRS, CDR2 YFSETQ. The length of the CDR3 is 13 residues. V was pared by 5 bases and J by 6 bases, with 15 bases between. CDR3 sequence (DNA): TGCGCCAGCAGGGCCCCCAGCGCCTCCGAGCAGTACTTC. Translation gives CASRAPSASEQYF.